This T cell receptor beta chain is drawn from a study of blood T cell repertoires in COVID-19 (dated by TCRdb to 2019 to 2021). Turning to the overall study: Samples from collaborators originated in the United States, Italy and Spain and spanned both the acute and convalescent phases of COVID-19. The repertoires were released in a freely available public database intended as a resource for research on the immune response to SARS-CoV-2. Nearly every sample came with metadata listing a de-identified subject ID, COVID-19 status, age in years and sex. Samples were obtained from the ongoing ImmuneRACE study (first 160 participants) and from 950 to 1,500 subjects provided by 6 global collaborators. Where available, HLA class I and class II types were taken from metadata supplied by the sample provider and were not determined by assay-based typing. Subjects who had been exposed to COVID-19, were actively infected with it, or had recovered from it provided the deeply sampled blood TCRbeta repertoires that made up the dataset. The material from the prospective study consisted of cDNA or gDNA derived from T cells, B-cell-depleted T cells, or PBMCs.

Collaborating institutions collected whole blood in K2EDTA tubes following their own protocols. Collaborator samples were shipped for TCRbeta analysis as frozen whole blood, isolated PBMCs, or DNA extracted from either sample type. As concerns this clone: Its antigen target is currently unknown. No base quality values were provided; no much bigger clone lies one nucleotide off.

TCRbeta CDR3 regions were amplified from genomic DNA by means of the immunoSEQ Assay, a bias-controlled multiplex PCR. The original methods were these. Within the assay, amplification of reference gene primers was used to estimate how many nucleated cells each sample contained. Sequence reads were collapsed and filtered to measure the absolute abundance of every unique TCRbeta CDR3 rearrangement. For each sample, productive Simpson clonality was calculated as the square root of Simpson's diversity index across productive rearrangements. TCRdb obtained this table from immuneACCESS and retained in-frame rearrangements with V and J assigned. These tables miss some clones; where compared with another copy, unresolved V genes account for less than half of the shortfall, and the remainder is unexplained. The V and J calls and clone size come from that table; D and trimming were worked out from the DNA. This sample has roughly 120,000 clones in its table, and about 91% of those were observed once. The ten largest clones represent 0.88% of the sample.

V loses 10 bases at its end and J loses 6 bases; junction bases beyond the gene matches: 5. Spanning cysteine to phenylalanine, the CDR3 consists of 13 amino acids. Only the CDR3 part of the read is kept: 39 bases, read in frame from the first base. The germline V gene supplies CDR1 KGHDR and CDR2 SFDVKD. The study at large found these results: The quantity of clinical and demographic metadata differed by source and by participant and was supplied without curation.

The TCR sequence derives from a woman aged 45-65 years with active or convalescent COVID-19. The V and J segments used are TRBV24-1 and TRBJ1-4; 9 junctional bases match TRBD1. Sequencing input: peripheral blood. The DNA sequence follows: TGTGCCACTCAAAGACAGGGGGATGAAAAACTGTTTTTT. The encoded protein is CATQRQGDEKLFF.